This T cell receptor beta chain comes out of a study of blood T cell repertoires in COVID-19. Whole-study context: PBMCs, B-cell-depleted T cells, or T cells were the source of the cDNA or gDNA that made up the material.

Authors' data handling: Reference gene primers were amplified, and this amplification served to estimate nucleated cell counts. The repertoire was sequenced with immunoSEQ multiplex PCR; TCRdb's copy has only in-frame clones and lacks some. That table gives V, J and clone size, and the DNA gave D and trimming. The data contain about 120,000 clones, less than 80% of them singletons. J lost 6 bases, V lost 7 bases, and 8 bases had no gene match. This CDR3 spans 14 amino acids. Sequencing was performed on peripheral blood. The chain combines TRBV23-1 with TRBJ1-5; 8 bases match TRBD1. TRBV23-1 is marked as an open reading frame, function uncertain. This TCR derives from a man in his forties or fifties with acute or convalescent COVID-19. The CDR3 protein is CASTGQGRSQPQHF. The CDR3 DNA is TGCGCCAGCACCGGACAGGGAAGGAGTCAGCCCCAGCATTTT.